Presented here are 21 T cell receptor beta chains from one specimen sequenced in a study of shared clonotypes between healthy human individuals (dated by TCRdb to the early 2020s). The library was made by the immunoSEQ multiplex PCR assay. TCRdb's version of the immuneACCESS table is confined to in-frame rearrangements and falls short of the full clone set. An unresolved V gene accounts for under half of the shortfall where checked; the remainder is of unknown origin. This sample is represented by under 1,100,000 clones; approximately 70% of them were singletons. The ten largest make up over 1.3% of the sample. Specimen: memory CD4+ T cells sorted from blood. The cell subset or site label, read with the paper, signifies: CD45RA-negative fraction. The receptors shown here come from a man between 18 and 35 years old in good health.

The chain has TRBV11-2 and TRBJ1-5, with D unresolved. V was pared by 3 bases and J by 1 base, with 10 bases between. This CDR3 region has 15 residues. CDR1 is SGHAT, CDR2 FQNNGV, per germline. The CDR3 protein is CASSLSTRSNQPQHF. The CDR3 DNA follows: TGTGCCAGCAGCTTGAGTACCAGGAGCAATCAGCCCCAGCATTTT.

This clone has just one count. The chain links TRBV30 to TRBJ2-3; D is unclear. Germline assignment: CDR1 GTSNPN and CDR2 SVGIG (reference sequence). V lost 0 bases to trimming and J lost 0 bases, with 7 bases between them. The CDR3 is made up of 14 amino acids. The CDR3 DNA reads as TGTGCCTGGAGTGTATTTGGAAGCACAGATACGCAGTATTTT. Encoded protein: CAWSVFGSTDTQYF.

The chain carries TRBV7-2 and TRBJ2-1, with D unresolved. Trimming removed 5 bases from V and 5 bases from J, with 7 bases in between. Germline values: CDR1 SGHTA, CDR2 FQGNSA. The CDR3 runs 12 residues. CDR3 nucleotide sequence: TGTGCCAGCAGCCCCCTCCACAATGAGCAGTTCTTC. Amino acid sequence: CASSPLHNEQFF.

Regarding this clone: A read error may produce the germline difference seen at one junction end. V and J are TRBV7-7 and TRBJ2-1; unclear D gene. This CDR3 has 13 residues. CDR1 and CDR2 (germline): SSHAT, FNYEAQ (reference sequence). CDR3 nucleotides: TGTGCTAGCAGCTCTGGACCTCGCAATGAGCAGTTCTTC. Residues: CASSSGPRNEQFF.

This clone was counted a few times. The chain carries TRBV15 and TRBJ2-7; TRBD2 agrees at 7 bases. V shed 2 bases, J shed 7 bases, and the junction held 8 bases outside the gene matches. The germline V gene encodes CDR1 LNHNV and CDR2 YYDKDF (reference sequence). The CDR3 is 14 amino acids. CDR3 protein: CATSRNMGGGEQYF. The CDR3 DNA is TGTGCCACCAGCAGAAATATGGGGGGAGGGGAGCAGTACTTC.

The J gene is TRBJ2-3, the V gene TRBV18, with D maybe TRBD1 (6 bases). Germline CDR1 is KGHSH and CDR2 is LQKENI. V was pared by 1 base and J by 7 bases, with 15 bases between. The CDR3 is made up of 15 amino acids. The chain's CDR3 is CASSPLGDNTYTQYF. The CDR3 DNA reads as TGTGCCAGCTCACCACTGGGGGACAATACTTATACGCAGTATTTT.

In its sample, this clone was seen many times. The chain joins TRBV7-2 to TRBJ2-7; D remains ambiguous. Deletions cut 3 bases from V and 4 bases from J, with 13 bases between. CDR1 is SGHTA and CDR2 is FQGNSA in the germline V gene. The CDR3 consists of 14 residues. CDR3 residues: CASSFPEIGYEQYF. CDR3 bases: TGTGCCAGCAGCTTCCCCGAGATCGGGTACGAGCAGTACTTC.

For the CDR3, the DNA is TGTGCCAGCAGCGTAGGACCGGTGGAGACCCAGTACTTC. As protein: CASSVGPVETQYF. The chain carries TRBV9 and TRBJ2-5; D is unclear. V was pared by 0 bases and J by 5 bases, with 8 bases between. Looked up from germline, CDR1 is SGDLS and CDR2 is YYNGEE. The CDR3 runs 13 residues. Based on the CDR3 plus reference TRBV9 and TRBJ2-5, the full variable domain is DSGVTQTPKHLITATGQRVTLRCSPRSGDLSVYWYQQSLDQGLQFLIQYYNGEERAKGNILERFSAQQFPDLHSELNLSSLELGDSALYFCASSVGPVETQYFGPGTRLLVL.

This clone showed up just a few times. J is TRBJ1-2 and V is TRBV30; D is perhaps TRBD1 (6 bases). V was cut by 5 bases and J by 1 base, with 14 bases left in between. The germline V gene encodes CDR1 GTSNPN and CDR2 SVGIG (reference sequence). CDR3 size: 14 residues. The DNA for the CDR3 is TGTGCCTGGGAACGGGACAACTTTAACTATGGCTACACCTTC. It specifies CAWERDNFNYGYTF. The full variable domain, rest sourced from reference TRBV30 and TRBJ1-2, is SQTIHQWPATLVQPVGSPLSLECTVEGTSNPNLYWYRQAAGRGLQLLFYSVGIGQISSEVPQNLSASRPQDRQFILSSKKLLLSDSGFYLCAWERDNFNYGYTFGSGTRLTVV.

The chain carries TRBV7-2 and TRBJ2-5, with 9 bases lining up with TRBD2. The CDR3 has 16 residues. Trimming cost V 0 bases and J 1 base; bases outside gene matches: 3. The germline V gene encodes CDR1 SGHTA and CDR2 FQGNSA. Here the CDR3 reads CASSLAAGGLQETQYF. The CDR3 coding sequence is TGTGCCAGCAGCTTAGCGGCGGGAGGGCTCCAAGAGACCCAGTACTTC.

The CDR3 coding sequence is TGTGCCAGTCTCCAACTCAGGGGGAAGTCCTACGAGCAGTACTTC. It is translated as CASLQLRGKSYEQYF. The J gene is TRBJ2-7, the V gene TRBV6-1, with 7 positions matching TRBD1. Germline V gives CDR1 MNHNS, CDR2 SASEGT. The CDR3 extends over 15 amino acids. V gave up 9 bases and J gave up 1 base; unmatched junction bases: 12.

The chain joins TRBV5-1 to TRBJ2-1, with TRBD2 matching 14 bases. Germline values: CDR1 SGHRS, CDR2 YFSETQ. The CDR3 totals 17 residues. J lost 2 bases, V lost 4 bases, and 5 bases had no gene match. CDR3 sequence (DNA): TGCGCCAGCAGCCCGACTAGCGGGAGGGTAGCCTACAATGAGCAGTTCTTC. This sequence encodes CASSPTSGRVAYNEQFF. The full variable domain, in which reference TRBV5-1 and TRBJ2-1 provide the parts outside the CDR3, is KAGVTQTPRYLIKTRGQQVTLSCSPISGHRSVSWYQQTPGQGLQFLFEYFSETQRNKGNFPGRFSGRQFSNSRSEMNVSTLELGDSALYLCASSPTSGRVAYNEQFFGPGTRLTVL.

The chain has TRBV5-1 and TRBJ1-1, with D unresolved. The V end lost 6 bases, the J end lost 5 bases, and 20 bases lay between the germline ends. Germline CDR1 SGHRS, CDR2 YFSETQ. The CDR3 is 15 residues long. CDR3 loop: CASNPAGNPITEAFF. The CDR3 DNA is TGCGCCAGCAACCCCGCTGGGAATCCGATAACTGAAGCTTTCTTT.

The genes are TRBV5-6 and TRBJ2-7, with 9 bases that match TRBD2. Unmatched junction bases numbered 3, after V lost 0 bases and J lost 2 bases. From germline, CDR1 is SGHDT and CDR2 YYEEEE. The CDR3 totals 15 residues. The CDR3 nucleotides read TGTGCCAGCAGCTTGGCCGAGCGGGAGGCCTACGAGCAGTACTTC. Protein product: CASSLAEREAYEQYF.

This chain uses TRBV28 with TRBJ2-1; no clear D gene. V dropped 3 bases and J dropped 7 bases, with 19 bases sitting between them. Germline V gene sequence: CDR1 MDHEN, CDR2 SYDVKM. The CDR3 has 16 residues. The CDR3 sequence: CASSFPPRLAANEQFF. The CDR3 coding sequence is TGTGCCAGCAGTTTTCCCCCTAGACTCGCCGCTAATGAGCAGTTCTTC.

This clone was seen only a few times. The chain uses TRBV5-4 and TRBJ2-2, with D perhaps matching TRBD2 (7 bases). Germline V lookup: CDR1 SGHNT, CDR2 YYREEE (reference sequence). The V end was cut by 9 bases, the J end by 7 bases, with 25 bases between. This CDR3 has 16 residues. This CDR3 reads CATQEGGAVSGGELFF. CDR3 DNA: TGTGCCACCCAAGAGGGGGGGGCCGTCTCGGGCGGGGAGCTGTTTTTT.

The genes are TRBV30 and TRBJ2-1; 7 bases agree with TRBD1. The length of the CDR3 is 14 residues. Germline V CDR1 and CDR2: GTSNPN, SVGIG (reference sequence). V shed 2 bases and J 8 bases; nucleotides not matched to a gene: 9. The CDR3 loop reads CAWSRRTGVDEQFF. DNA of the CDR3: TGTGCCTGGAGTAGACGGACAGGCGTAGATGAGCAGTTCTTC.

As for this clone: This sample also contains other DNA sequences that code for the same CDR3. J is TRBJ1-1 and V is TRBV18, with D perhaps matching TRBD1 (6 bases). V was clipped by 6 bases and J by 2 bases, with 13 bases between them. From germline, CDR1 is KGHSH and CDR2 LQKENI. The CDR3 spans 14 residues. This CDR3 is CASSPGAGNTEAFF. The DNA for the CDR3 is TGTGCCAGCTCTCCGGGGGCAGGAAACACTGAAGCTTTCTTT.

This chain connects TRBV27 to TRBJ1-5; D unclear. V shed 6 bases and J shed 2 bases, with 17 bases lying between them. CDR1 is MNHEY and CDR2 is SMNVEV in the germline V gene (reference sequence). The CDR3 runs 16 residues. CDR3: CASSRNSPQGNQPQHF. As DNA, the CDR3 is TGTGCCAGCAGCCGTAATAGTCCGCAGGGCAATCAGCCCCAGCATTTT.

This clone appeared a single time. This chain joins TRBV11-2 and TRBJ2-6, with D perhaps being TRBD1 or TRBD2 (5 bases each). V gave up 3 bases and J gave up 0 bases, with 9 bases separating them. The CDR3 covers 16 residues. The V gene's germline CDR1 is SGHAT and CDR2 FQNNGV. This CDR3 reads CASSLFGASGANVLTF. CDR3 DNA: TGTGCCAGCAGCTTGTTCGGGGCCTCTGGGGCCAACGTCCTGACTTTC. Full variable domain (outside the CDR3, taken from reference TRBV11-2 and TRBJ2-6): EAGVAQSPRYKIIEKRQSVAFWCNPISGHATLYWYQQILGQGPKLLIQFQNNGVVDDSQLPKDRFSAERLKGVDSTLKIQPAKLEDSAVYLCASSLFGASGANVLTFGAGSRLTVL.

The chain is built from TRBV9 and TRBJ2-3; either TRBD1 or TRBD2 may fit D (5 bases each). The CDR3 length is 14 residues. Germline V gene data show CDR1 as SGDLS and CDR2 as YYNGEE. Between the trimmed V and J ends, which lost 3 bases and 6 bases, there was a span of 14 bases. CDR3 loop: CASSAGTLGDTQYF. In nucleotides, the CDR3 is TGTGCCAGCAGCGCCGGGACCCTAGGGGATACGCAGTATTTT.